These T cell receptor beta chains were read from a single sample in a study of shared clonotypes between healthy human individuals. Only in-frame clones appear in the TCRdb table, and some are missing; sequencing was by immunoSEQ multiplex PCR. Of about 2 million clones listed, about 95% were seen once; the top ten hold 0.1% to 0.15%. Sequenced material: naive CD4+ T cells sorted from blood. Source of these receptors: a young man in good health. Each CDR3 is given with its conserved first and last residue. The D gene is left open where the match is weak. The size field is filled for only some rows; it gives once, few, many or a size class.

cdr3_length: 15; clone_size: once; j_call: TRBJ1-5; v_call: TRBV5-6; d_call: NA; cdr3_nt: TGTGCCAGCAGCACGTGGGGGGGAGGCAATCAGCCCCAGCATTTT; cdr3_aa: CASSTWGGGNQPQHF
cdr3_length: 14; clone_size: NA; j_call: TRBJ1-1; v_call: TRBV6-5; d_call: NA; cdr3_nt: TGTGCCAGCAGACGGGGAACGATGAACACTGAAGCTTTCTTT; cdr3_aa: CASRRGTMNTEAFF
cdr3_length: 13; clone_size: NA; j_call: TRBJ2-1; v_call: TRBV29-1; d_call: NA; cdr3_nt: TGCAGCGTTGAGGGTAGCTCCTACAATGAGCAGTTCTTC; cdr3_aa: CSVEGSSYNEQFF
cdr3_length: 13; clone_size: NA; j_call: TRBJ1-1; v_call: TRBV29-1; d_call: NA; cdr3_nt: TGCAGCGTTGAAGGTAGGGGAAGCACTGAAGCTTTCTTT; cdr3_aa: CSVEGRGSTEAFF
cdr3_length: 14; clone_size: NA; j_call: TRBJ2-7; v_call: TRBV9; d_call: NA; cdr3_nt: TGTGCCAGCAGCGTAGACATGGGTCACTACGAGCAGTACTTC; cdr3_aa: CASSVDMGHYEQYF
cdr3_length: 16; clone_size: NA; j_call: TRBJ2-7; v_call: TRBV5-1; d_call: TRBD2; cdr3_nt: TGCGCCAGCAGCTTGGGTAAGACTAGCGGGGTCGACGAGCAGTACTTC; cdr3_aa: CASSLGKTSGVDEQYF
cdr3_length: 13; clone_size: NA; j_call: TRBJ2-5; v_call: TRBV18; d_call: NA; cdr3_nt: TGTGCCAGCTCACCGGGTTTGGGGGAGACCCAGTACTTC; cdr3_aa: CASSPGLGETQYF
cdr3_length: 12; clone_size: NA; j_call: TRBJ2-1; v_call: TRBV5-4; d_call: NA; cdr3_nt: TGTGCCAGCAGCCAAAGACGGGGTGAGCAGTTCTTC; cdr3_aa: CASSQRRGEQFF
cdr3_length: 16; clone_size: NA; j_call: TRBJ2-1; v_call: TRBV6-5; d_call: TRBD2; cdr3_nt: TGTGCCAGCAGTTACGAGGCTAGCGGGAGCTACAATGAGCAGTTCTTC; cdr3_aa: CASSYEASGSYNEQFF
cdr3_length: 13; clone_size: NA; j_call: TRBJ1-2; v_call: TRBV30; d_call: NA; cdr3_nt: TGTGCCTGGAGCACGTACGGGATCCCGGGCTACACCTTC; cdr3_aa: CAWSTYGIPGYTF